The subject of this entry is one T cell receptor beta chain. Its antigen is not yet known. No base-level quality is on record; no much larger clone is a single base apart. The junction shows trimming of 1 base on V and 5 bases on J, and the gene matches do not reach 13 bases of it. Taken from cysteine to phenylalanine, the CDR3 has 18 residues. The only DNA kept is the CDR3, 54 bases in frame from the first base. The germline V gene supplies CDR1 MGHRA and CDR2 YSYEKL. The library was obtained by the immunoSEQ multiplex PCR assay. TCR beta CDR3 sequencing was performed on DNA from the cultured, isolated CD4+ T cells. Regarding the original processing steps: Non-productive TCR sequences were removed and reads were trimmed to the CDR3 region, keeping CDR3s of at least 7 amino acids. The MANAFEST web app was used to identify antigen-specific clonotypes by comparing expansion in peptide wells with expansion in reference cultures. Positive clones required FDR<0.05 expansion versus reference and all other wells, odds ratio above 5, and frequency above 0.1% in two replicate wells. A clonotype was called cross-reactive if it was significantly expanded both in SARS-CoV-2 spike wells and in at least one common cold coronavirus spike condition. CDR3 similarity was assessed by Levenshtein distance with the stringdist R package, and unrooted trees were built with ape in R 3.6.1. Imported from immuneACCESS, the table was reduced by TCRdb to in-frame sequences with V and J called. These copies leave out some clones; in studies compared against another copy, an unresolved V gene accounts for under half, and the cause of the remainder is not known. D and trimming come from the DNA, and the V and J calls and clone size come from that table. The sample table contains some 29,000 clones; only one count was recorded for more than 55% of them. The ten largest make up nearly 9% of the sample.

In the ViraFEST assay, PBMC were stimulated with viral peptide pools, and TCR sequencing was then used to find antigen-specific CD4+ T cell clonotypes based on their expansion. After about 10 days of culture, CD4+ T cells were isolated with the EasySep CD4+ T cell isolation kit. Each participant got two doses of an mRNA SARS-CoV-2 vaccine, either BNT162b2 or mRNA-1273. Healthy vaccine recipients had no prior SARS-CoV-2 infection, confirmed by negative nucleocapsid antibodies before and after vaccination. Each well held two million PBMC cultured in IMDM containing around 5% human AB serum, 8 to 10 IU/ml IL-2 and gentamicin, along with roughly 10 ug/ml peptides. Half of the culture medium was replaced with fresh IL-2-containing medium on days 3 and 7. Each peptide stimulation condition was cultured in triplicate wells unless otherwise noted. Using Ficoll-Paque Plus gradient centrifugation, PBMC were separated from whole blood and then either used fresh or cryopreserved at -140C. The overlapping peptide pools covered the spike proteins of SARS-CoV-2 and of the common cold coronaviruses HCoV-NL63, HCoV-OC43 and HCoV-229E. The QIAamp micro DNA kit was used to extract genomic DNA from the cultured CD4+ T cells.

This entry is derived from a study of vaccination effects on CD4 cells after COVID-19 (dated by TCRdb to 2021 to 2024). The study in broad terms: Across the study, the median time from the second dose to post-vaccine sampling was 72 days (range 14 to 241). In both COVID-19 convalescent patients and infection-naive vaccine recipients, the study compared SARS-CoV-2 spike-specific CD4+ TCR repertoires from before mRNA vaccination with those from after it. A total of nine to ten COVID-19 convalescent patients and several SARS-CoV-2-naive healthy vaccine recipients were included in the full study. Cultures from other donors in the study were sequenced using the Oncomine TCR Beta short-read assay on an Illumina iSeq 100. What the study reported, not specific to this receptor: Marked clonal contraction was observed in both infection-induced and vaccine-induced clones at late post-vaccination timepoints, consistent with waning T cell responses. The study was limited by a small number of convalescent patients and lacked early post-infection timepoints. Among healthy vaccine recipients, nearly all vaccine-induced clones were SARS-CoV-2 mono-reactive, and just 1 of 255 was cross-reactive with common cold coronaviruses.

The V and J segments used are TRBV4-1 and TRBJ2-1; 8 middle bases align to TRBD2. The material was CD4+ T cells from PBMCs cultured with SARS-CoV-2 spike peptides, obtained after COVID-19 vaccination. Sample cell subset or site, as interpreted from the label and publication: SARS-CoV-2 spike overlapping peptide pool stimulation. The source is a human donor who received a COVID-19 vaccine. Here the CDR3 is given as CASSQGVFGGGLNNEQFF. The nucleotide sequence is given as TGCGCCAGCAGCCAAGGAGTTTTCGGCGGGGGGCTTAACAATGAGCAGTTCTTC.